This T cell receptor beta chain is from a study of T cell clonality in common variable immunodeficiency. General observations from the study: Fewer TCRbeta clones were shared among CVID subjects than controls. In common variable immunodeficiency, TCR beta chains reportedly carried fewer deletions and N-nucleotide insertions.

This clone came up a few times. The antigen remains unidentified. Donors gave about 5 to 9 ml heparinized peripheral whole blood. The table came from immunoSEQ multiplex PCR; TCRdb's copy has only in-frame clones and leaves some out. Sampling found fewer than 25,000 clones, none seen once. Sample: peripheral blood mononuclear cells. The TCR originated in a human donor with common variable immunodeficiency.

The CDR3 reads CASSLDARGYTF. Incomplete CDR3 DNA: TGTGCCAGCAGCTTAGATGCCAGGGGC. V and J are TRBV7-9 and TRBJ1-2; no firm D call. The read finishes 3 residues shy of the CDR3 end, and the germline J gene is used to complete it. Germline-derived CDR1 and CDR2 are SEHNR and FQNEAQ (reference sequence). The CDR3 contains 12 residues.